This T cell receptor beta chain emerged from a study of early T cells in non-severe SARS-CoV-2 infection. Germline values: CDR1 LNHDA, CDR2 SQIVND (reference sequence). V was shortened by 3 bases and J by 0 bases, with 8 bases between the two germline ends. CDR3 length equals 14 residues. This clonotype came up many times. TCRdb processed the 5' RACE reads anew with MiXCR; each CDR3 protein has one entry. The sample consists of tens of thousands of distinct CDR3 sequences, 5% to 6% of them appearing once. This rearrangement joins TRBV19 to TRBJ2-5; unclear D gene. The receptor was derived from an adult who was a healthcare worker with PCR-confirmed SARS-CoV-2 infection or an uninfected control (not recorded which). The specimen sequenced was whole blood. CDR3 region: CASSMVLYQETQYF. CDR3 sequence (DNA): TGTGCCAGTAGTATGGTGCTGTACCAAGAGACCCAGTACTTC.